This T cell receptor beta chain is drawn from a study of identical twins. Germline loops: CDR1 LGHDT, CDR2 YNNKEL (reference sequence). The CDR3 consists of 17 residues. V dropped 1 base and J dropped 2; count of bases not matched to a gene: 10. There are a few counts of this clonotype. What it binds is unknown. The study, taken as a whole, reports: Memory repertoires lacked the insertion deficit that abundant cord blood beta clonotypes showed. Zero-insertion results could be subject to partial confounding by invariant MAIT and iNKT cells. Without tracking the same donors, conclusions rested on cross-sectional statistical analysis.

TCRdb analysed the 5' RACE reads with MiXCR anew, one entry per CDR3 protein. The sample has approximately 700,000 distinct CDR3 sequences, 5.5% to 6.5% seen once. Healthy Caucasians provided all donations. Material for sequencing was naive T cells sorted from blood. This TCR was recovered from a man between 18 and 29 years old in good health. V and J are TRBV3-1 and TRBJ1-1, with TRBD1 identical over 7 bases. This CDR3 reads CASSQAGNRQGNTEAFF. Written as DNA, the CDR3 is TGTGCCAGCAGCCAAGCTGGGAATCGACAGGGAAACACTGAAGCTTTCTTT.